Ten or more counts support the clone carrying this T cell receptor beta chain. Germline trimming cut 2 bases from V and 8 bases from J; bases unmatched to any gene: 3. There are 13 residues in the CDR3. Germline assignment: CDR1 KGHSH and CDR2 LQKENI. This entry is derived from a study of T cells in Graves' hyperthyroidism and ophthalmopathy. Stability of Graves' hyperthyroidism was defined as absent ophthalmopathy progression within 18 months. RNA transcripts were the template for amplifying TCR beta CDR3 regions. With the HTBI primer set, the TCR CDR3 went through a first round of RT-PCR. TCRdb passed the multiplex PCR reads through MiXCR, listing each CDR3 protein once. The sample holds some 770,000 distinct CDR3 sequences, around 17% seen once.

This sequence originates from a man aged 18-30 years with Graves' hyperthyroidism. The rearrangement uses TRBV18 and TRBJ1-2; 9 bases align to TRBD1. Specimen: blood. Written as DNA, the CDR3 is TGTGCCAGCTCACCAAGGGACAGGGACGGCTACACCTTC. The encoded protein is CASSPRDRDGYTF.